These T cell receptor beta chains were read from a single sample in a study of read filtering for tumor transcriptome and immune sequencing. TCRdb itself ran the reads through MiXCR, one entry per CDR3 protein. This sample has about 60,000 distinct CDR3 sequences, with approximately 15% found just once. The material sequenced was a population of CD138-negative cells sorted from bone marrow. These receptors all come from a donor at least 40 years old with multiple myeloma. The conserved cysteine and the conserved F or W are not part of the CDR3 here. Each record gives: V gene, clone size, CDR3 protein. Clone size is given as once, few, many, or a class for an expanded clone.

TRBV4-3	many	ASSQATAEFSYNEQF
TRBV14	many	ASSKTGLDTEAF
TRBV29-1	many	SVEDSRNTGELF
TRBV7-8	many	ASSSTGITEAF
TRBV29-1	many	SVEKQLNEQF
TRBV19	few	ASSIAAGGFTDTQY
TRBV6-2/TRBV6-3	few	ASSYKGGHQPQH
TRBV7-2	many	ASSLRGDGNQPQH
TRBV7-3	many	ASSTGPNEQF
TRBV3-1	many	ASSQAGEQF
TRBV6-1	many	ASSELGAWGNQPQH
TRBV3-1	few	ASSHAGTGNTGELF
TRBV6-2/TRBV6-3	many	ASSYSTRRSADTQY
TRBV4-1	many	ASSVGPGAGKNSPLH
TRBV6-5	many	ASSYGLAGIYNEQF